This is a list of T cell receptor beta chains from one sample in a study of T cell responses to AZD1222 COVID-19 vaccine. Only in-frame clones appear in the TCRdb table, and some are missing; sequencing was by immunoSEQ multiplex PCR. The sample holds roughly 150,000 clones; 90% to 95% are singletons and the top ten take about 6.7%. This specimen was peripheral blood, taken 28 days after the second AZD1222 dose. These receptors originate from an adult who received the AZD1222 COVID-19 vaccine. The CDR3 runs from the conserved cysteine through the conserved F or W. D genes are given only for firm matches.

J gene,D gene,V gene,CDR3 DNA,CDR3 protein
TRBJ1-2,NA,TRBV30,TGTGCCTGGAGTACTAACTATGGCTACACCTTC,CAWSTNYGYTF
TRBJ2-7,TRBD1,TRBV12-3/TRBV12-4,TGTGCCAGCAGTACAGGGGGTTGGTACGAGCAGTACTTC,CASSTGGWYEQYF
TRBJ2-2,TRBD2,TRBV10-3,TGTGCCATCTCGGGTTCCGGCGGGGGGAACACCGGGGAGCTGTTTTTT,CAISGSGGGNTGELFF
TRBJ1-1,TRBD1,TRBV7-8,TGTGCCAGCAGCTTAGATGACAGGGGGCTAGCTTTCTTT,CASSLDDRGLAFF
TRBJ2-2,NA,TRBV6-5,TGTGCCAGGGGACTAGGGGGCAGCGGGGAGCTGTTTTTT,CARGLGGSGELFF
TRBJ1-5,NA,TRBV5-6,TGTGCCAGCAGCATCGGCCCCAGGGTTATGAGCAATCAGCCCCAGCATTTT,CASSIGPRVMSNQPQHF
TRBJ2-1,NA,TRBV21-1,TGTGCCAGCAGCAAATTTTTTTCTTCCGGGGGCTACAATGAGCAGTTCTTC,CASSKFFSSGGYNEQFF
TRBJ2-7,NA,TRBV5-6,TGTGCCAGCAGCTTGTTCAACGAGCAGTACTTC,CASSLFNEQYF
TRBJ1-3,NA,TRBV5-1,TGCGCCAGCAGCTCGGGACCCTCTGGAAACACCATATATTTT,CASSSGPSGNTIYF
TRBJ2-7,NA,TRBV2,TGTGCCAGCAGTGAACCCTACAACTCCGAGCAGTACTTC,CASSEPYNSEQYF